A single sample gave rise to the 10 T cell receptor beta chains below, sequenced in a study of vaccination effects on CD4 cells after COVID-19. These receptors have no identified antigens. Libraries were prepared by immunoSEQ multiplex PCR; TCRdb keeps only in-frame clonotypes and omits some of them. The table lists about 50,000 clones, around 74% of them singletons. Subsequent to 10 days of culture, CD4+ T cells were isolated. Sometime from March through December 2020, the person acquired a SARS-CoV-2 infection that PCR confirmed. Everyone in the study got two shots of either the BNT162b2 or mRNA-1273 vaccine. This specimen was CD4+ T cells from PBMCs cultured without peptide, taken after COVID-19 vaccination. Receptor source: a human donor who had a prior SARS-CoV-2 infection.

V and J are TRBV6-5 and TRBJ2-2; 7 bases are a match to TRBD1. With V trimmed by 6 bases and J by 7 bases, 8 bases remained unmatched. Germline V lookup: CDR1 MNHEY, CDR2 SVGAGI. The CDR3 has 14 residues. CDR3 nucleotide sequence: TGTGCCAGCAGGTCTACAGGGGTGATCGGGGAGCTGTTTTTT. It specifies CASRSTGVIGELFF.

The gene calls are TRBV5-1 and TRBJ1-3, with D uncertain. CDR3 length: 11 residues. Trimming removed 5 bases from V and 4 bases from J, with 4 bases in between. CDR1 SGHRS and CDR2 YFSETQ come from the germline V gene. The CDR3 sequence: CASRGGNTIYF. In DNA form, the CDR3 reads TGCGCCAGCAGAGGGGGAAACACCATATATTTT.

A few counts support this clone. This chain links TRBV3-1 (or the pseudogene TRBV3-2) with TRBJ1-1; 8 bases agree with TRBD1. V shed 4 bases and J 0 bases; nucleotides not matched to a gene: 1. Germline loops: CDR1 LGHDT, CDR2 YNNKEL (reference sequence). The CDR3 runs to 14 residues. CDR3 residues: CASSLQGVNTEAFF. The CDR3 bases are TGTGCCAGCAGCCTACAGGGGGTGAACACTGAAGCTTTCTTT.

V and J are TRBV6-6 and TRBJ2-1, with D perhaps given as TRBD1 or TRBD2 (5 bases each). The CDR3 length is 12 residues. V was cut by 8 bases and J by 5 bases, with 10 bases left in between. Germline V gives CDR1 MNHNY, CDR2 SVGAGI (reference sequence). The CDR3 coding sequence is TGTGCCAGCGGGGGTTGGAACAATGAGCAGTTCTTC. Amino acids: CASGGWNNEQFF.

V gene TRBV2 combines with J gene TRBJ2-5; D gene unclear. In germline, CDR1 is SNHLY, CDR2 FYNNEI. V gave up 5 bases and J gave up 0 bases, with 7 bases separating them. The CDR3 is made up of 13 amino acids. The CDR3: CASSRANQETQYF. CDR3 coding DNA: TGTGCCAGCAGTAGGGCCAACCAAGAGACCCAGTACTTC.

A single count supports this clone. The CDR3 loop reads CASTSLGSRNTEAFF. The CDR3 bases are TGTGCCAGCACCTCGTTAGGGAGTCGGAACACTGAAGCTTTCTTT. The chain couples TRBV6-5 to TRBJ1-1; D gene unclear. The CDR3 runs 15 residues. V shed 7 bases and J shed 1 base, with 16 bases lying between them. Germline-derived CDR1 and CDR2 are MNHEY and SVGAGI.

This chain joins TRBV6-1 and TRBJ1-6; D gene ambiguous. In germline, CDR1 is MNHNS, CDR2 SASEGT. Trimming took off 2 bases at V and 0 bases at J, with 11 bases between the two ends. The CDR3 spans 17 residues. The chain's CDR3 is CASSERRQDSYNSPLHF. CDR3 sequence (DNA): TGTGCCAGCAGTGAACGGCGTCAGGACTCCTATAATTCACCCCTCCACTTT.

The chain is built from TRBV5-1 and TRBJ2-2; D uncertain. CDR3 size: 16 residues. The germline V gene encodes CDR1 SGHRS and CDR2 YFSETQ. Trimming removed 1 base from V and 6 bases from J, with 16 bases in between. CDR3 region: CASSLIMGMFPGELFF. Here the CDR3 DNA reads TGCGCCAGCAGCTTGATTATGGGAATGTTTCCCGGGGAGCTGTTTTTT.

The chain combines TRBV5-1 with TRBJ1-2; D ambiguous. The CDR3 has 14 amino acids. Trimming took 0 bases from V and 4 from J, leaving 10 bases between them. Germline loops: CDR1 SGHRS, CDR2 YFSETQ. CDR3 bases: TGCGCCAGCAGCTTGGTTTCAGATCGCTATGGCTACACCTTC. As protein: CASSLVSDRYGYTF.

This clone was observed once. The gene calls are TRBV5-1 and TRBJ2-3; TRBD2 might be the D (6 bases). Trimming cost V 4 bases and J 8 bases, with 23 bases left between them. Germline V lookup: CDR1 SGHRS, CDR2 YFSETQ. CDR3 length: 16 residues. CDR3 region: CASSVAIGSRGSTQYF. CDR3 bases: TGCGCCAGCAGCGTAGCTATCGGGAGCCGAGGTTCTACGCAGTATTTT.